The 10 T cell receptor beta chains reported below all come from one sample, sequenced in a study of metastatic and nonmetastatic thyroid tumors (dated by TCRdb to 2019 to 2021). Library generation was performed with PCR. The run used an Illumina HiSeq 4000. TCRdb's own reprocessing of the public reads used fastp at Q25 and MiXCR and kept productive beta chains. The sample contains over 10,000 clones, around 35% of them found a single time. Around 13% of the sample goes to the ten largest clones. No patient had received any treatment before thyroid surgery. The specimen sequenced was tumor tissue. The receptors come from a male donor with papillary thyroid cancer or a benign thyroid nodule (not recorded which). Some clones in this sample may be carry-over from other donors' samples.

This clone is termed medium-sized (0.01 to 0.1%). The chain is built from TRBV28 and TRBJ1-4, with D uncertain. CDR1 MDHEN and CDR2 SYDVKM come from the germline V gene. Trimming stripped 10 bases from V and 4 bases from J, with 16 bases between. This CDR3 has 14 residues. This CDR3 is CATRSGQDNEKLFF. CDR3 in DNA: TGTGCCACAAGGTCCGGCCAAGATAATGAAAAACTGTTTTTT.

J is TRBJ2-5 and V is TRBV7-9; TRBD2 matches 9 bases. V dropped 8 bases and J dropped 5; count of bases not matched to a gene: 12. The CDR3 consists of 15 residues. CDR1 and CDR2 from the germline V gene are SEHNR and FQNEAQ (reference sequence). The CDR3 DNA sequence: TGTGCCAGCCTCCTCGGCGGGAGGGCCTCGGAGACCCAGTACTTC. Translating it yields CASLLGGRASETQYF.

V usage is TRBV6-4 and J usage is TRBJ2-2; TRBD2 matches 9 bases. The V gene's germline CDR1 is MRHNA and CDR2 SNTAGT. The CDR3 totals 13 residues. The junction had 0 bases not matched to a gene; V was cut back by 7 bases and J by 3 bases. Written as DNA, the CDR3 is TGTGCCAGCACTAGCGGGGACACCGGGGAGCTGTTTTTT. This gives the protein CASTSGDTGELFF.

This clone occurred a few times. DNA of the CDR3: TGTGCCAGCAGTCTACAAGGAAGCTATGGCTACACCTTC. Translation gives CASSLQGSYGYTF. The V call is TRBV28, the J call TRBJ1-2; D is ambiguous. Trimming stripped 5 bases from V and 4 bases from J, with 11 bases between. Germline V CDR1 and CDR2: MDHEN, SYDVKM. The CDR3 length is 13 residues.

This clone is medium-sized (0.01 to 0.1%) in the sample. This sequence joins TRBV27 and TRBJ2-1; D is unresolved. Trimming shortened V by 4 bases and J by 8 bases, and 9 bases separated the two germline ends. The CDR3 runs to 12 residues. Germline V gives CDR1 MNHEY, CDR2 SMNVEV (reference sequence). The CDR3 nucleotides are TGTGCCAGCAGTTCGGGCCCCTATGAGCAGTTCTTC. Protein: CASSSGPYEQFF.

V usage is TRBV6-1 and J usage is TRBJ2-2, with D perhaps matching TRBD1 or TRBD2 (5 bases each). Deletions cut 8 bases from V and 3 bases from J, with 13 bases between. The CDR3 runs to 14 residues. Germline assignment: CDR1 MNHNS and CDR2 SASEGT. Here the CDR3 DNA reads TGTGCCAGCGTACCTAGCAGGGACACCGGGGAGCTGTTTTTT. This codes for CASVPSRDTGELFF.

This chain uses TRBV11-1 with TRBJ2-1; D is perhaps TRBD2 (5 bases). V was cut by 1 base and J by 1 base, with 14 bases left in between. Germline V gene lookup returns CDR1 SGHAT and CDR2 FQDESV (reference sequence). This CDR3 spans 17 amino acids. CDR3 amino acids: CASSLVVRVGSYNEQFF. CDR3 DNA sequence: TGTGCCAGCAGCTTAGTGGTGCGGGTGGGATCCTACAATGAGCAGTTCTTC.

By sample fraction, this clone is medium-sized. The V gene is TRBV27, the J gene TRBJ2-5, with 10 bases that match TRBD1. The CDR3 is 13 amino acids. Germline V lookup: CDR1 MNHEY, CDR2 SMNVEV (reference sequence). V was pared by 6 bases and J by 3 bases, with 1 base of the junction left unmatched. The CDR3 nucleotides are TGTGCCAGCAGGGGGACAGGGGAAGAGACCCAGTACTTC. This gives the protein CASRGTGEETQYF.

The chain has TRBV2 and TRBJ2-1, with 7 bases aligning to TRBD2. CDR3 length: 13 residues. Germline CDR1 is SNHLY and CDR2 is FYNNEI. V was clipped by 4 bases and J by 3 bases; unmatched bases: 0. The CDR3: CASSGGSYNEQFF. The CDR3 DNA sequence: TGTGCCAGCAGTGGCGGGAGCTACAATGAGCAGTTCTTC.

The gene calls are TRBV19 and TRBJ1-2; 10 bases map to TRBD1. Per the germline V gene, CDR1 is LNHDA and CDR2 is SQIVND (reference sequence). The CDR3 is made up of 14 amino acids. The J segment lost 3 bases and the V segment lost 8 bases, leaving 6 bases of the junction unmatched. This CDR3 reads CASVDRGLHYGYTF. The CDR3 DNA follows: TGTGCCAGTGTTGACAGGGGGCTTCACTATGGCTACACCTTC.